This passage covers 25 T cell receptor beta chains from one sample sequenced in a study of CD8 T cells in ankylosing spondylitis. In TCRdb, the 5' RACE reads were re-called with MiXCR into one record per CDR3 protein. This table holds 40,000 or so distinct CDR3 sequences, 10% to 13% found once. The sample was blood, either unsorted or a sorted T cell fraction (not recorded which). These receptors were taken from a male donor with ankylosing spondylitis or in good health (not recorded which).

The chain links TRBV5-1 to TRBJ1-1; D uncertain. The CDR3 totals 14 residues. V lost 3 bases and J 2 bases, leaving 11 bases between the germline ends. Germline V CDR1 and CDR2: SGHRS, YFSETQ. DNA of the CDR3: TGCGCCAGCAGCTCAACAGCCGTTAACACTGAAGCTTTCTTT. Its translation is CASSSTAVNTEAFF.

Ten or more counts support this clonotype. This chain connects TRBV10-3 to TRBJ2-3, with D unresolved. The CDR3 extends over 15 amino acids. Between the trimmed V and J ends, which lost 2 bases and 2 bases, there was a span of 11 bases. The germline gives CDR1 ENHRY, CDR2 SYGVKD. CDR3 nucleotides: TGTGCCATCAGTGAGCCGGGCATGAACACAGATACGCAGTATTTT. Its protein product is CAISEPGMNTDTQYF.

This clonotype was recorded many times. The rearrangement uses TRBV2 and TRBJ2-7, with TRBD1 matching 9 bases. V was clipped by 5 bases and J by 7 bases; unmatched bases: 18. This CDR3 has 17 amino acids. Germline V gene data show CDR1 as SNHLY and CDR2 as FYNNEI. In nucleotides, the CDR3 is TGTGCCAGCAGTACTGCCGGGACAGGGACCATCCTACGAGAGCAGTACTTC. Protein product: CASSTAGTGTILREQYF.

This clonotype was seen ten or more times. The chain employs TRBV27 and TRBJ2-1, with 14 bases lining up with TRBD2. Germline values: CDR1 MNHEY, CDR2 SMNVEV (reference sequence). The CDR3 has 19 residues. Germline trimming cut 4 bases from V and 4 bases from J; bases unmatched to any gene: 12. CDR3 DNA sequence: TGTGCCAGCAGTTCAAGCCACGGGACTAGCGGGAGTACTTACAATGAGCAGTTCTTC. Its protein is CASSSSHGTSGSTYNEQFF.

This clonotype has a count of ten or more. This sequence joins TRBV7-2 and TRBJ2-7, with TRBD2 matching 11 bases. The CDR3 is made up of 15 amino acids. Germline lookup yields CDR1 SGHTA and CDR2 FQGNSA. Trimming at V came to 1 base and at J to 3 bases, leaving 2 bases not matched to a gene. CDR3 amino acids: CASSLGLAGYYEQYF. CDR3 coding DNA: TGTGCCAGCAGCTTAGGACTAGCGGGGTACTACGAGCAGTACTTC.

The sample holds a few counts of this clonotype. The rearrangement joins TRBV18 to TRBJ1-5, with D perhaps matching TRBD1 (6 bases). Germline loops: CDR1 KGHSH, CDR2 LQKENI. CDR3 length: 16 amino acids. Trimming removed 5 bases from V and 0 bases from J, with 14 bases in between. As DNA, the CDR3 is TGTGCCAGCTCAATATCTGGGGGCGATAGCAATCAGCCCCAGCATTTT. It yields the protein CASSISGGDSNQPQHF.

This clonotype was recorded many times. The V call is TRBV4-2, the J call TRBJ2-1; D not resolved. V was clipped by 1 base and J by 6 bases, with 13 bases between them. Germline V gene data show CDR1 as LGHNA and CDR2 as YNFKEQ. This CDR3 comprises 15 residues. DNA for the CDR3: TGTGCCAGCAGCCAAGGGCCTAATGGTGCCAATGAGCAGTTCTTC. It specifies CASSQGPNGANEQFF.

This clonotype was recorded many times. The genes are TRBV6-5 and TRBJ1-1; D possibly corresponds to TRBD1 (5 bases). V was trimmed by 3 bases and J by 3 bases, leaving 11 bases between them. CDR1 and CDR2 from the germline V gene are MNHEY and SVGAGI. CDR3 length equals 14 residues. The CDR3 sequence is CASSYTGEDTEAFF. CDR3 coding DNA: TGTGCCAGCAGTTATACAGGCGAGGACACTGAAGCTTTCTTT.

This clonotype occurred many times. The chain carries TRBV12-3 or TRBV12-4 and TRBJ1-3; the D gene is possibly TRBD1 (5 bases). The CDR3 has 16 amino acids. V dropped 3 bases and J dropped 2 bases, with 14 bases sitting between them. This CDR3 is CASSFRDSNPGNTIYF. As DNA, the CDR3 is TGTGCCAGCAGTTTCCGAGACAGCAACCCTGGAAACACCATATATTTT.

In this sample, this clonotype turned up many times. This chain connects TRBV20-1 to TRBJ2-7, with 7 bases fitting TRBD1. Trimming cost V 6 bases and J 3 bases; bases outside gene matches: 11. The CDR3 spans 14 residues. Germline assignment: CDR1 DFQATT and CDR2 SNEGSKA (reference sequence). The CDR3 is CSAPTGLGNYEQYF. The CDR3 DNA sequence: TGCAGTGCCCCGACAGGGTTGGGGAACTACGAGCAGTACTTC.

At least ten counts were recorded for this clonotype. V usage is TRBV5-6 and J usage is TRBJ1-5; D ambiguous. The CDR3 runs 15 residues. Germline CDR1 SGHDT, CDR2 YYEEEE. V gave up 1 base and J gave up 4 bases, with 12 bases separating them. The CDR3 spells CASSLYQAKNQPQHF. CDR3 bases: TGTGCCAGCAGCTTGTACCAGGCGAAGAATCAGCCCCAGCATTTT.

This clonotype was recorded many times. The chain uses TRBV4-1 and TRBJ1-2; the D is unclear. The CDR3 is 11 amino acids. Germline loops: CDR1 MGHRA, CDR2 YSYEKL. Trimming pared 1 base from V and 8 bases from J, leaving 5 bases between. The CDR3 bases are TGCGCCAGCAGCCAAGGGAAGGGCTACACCTTC. It yields the protein CASSQGKGYTF.

Many counts were recorded for this clonotype. The chain is built from TRBV15 and TRBJ2-3; 8 bases line up with TRBD2. This CDR3 region has 17 residues. V was clipped by 0 bases and J by 2 bases; unmatched bases: 7. The germline CDR1 and CDR2 sequences are LNHNV and YYDKDF (reference sequence). CDR3 amino acids: CATSRDGAGAVTDTQYF. The CDR3 bases are TGTGCCACCAGCAGAGATGGAGCGGGAGCCGTCACAGATACGCAGTATTTT. The whole variable domain, remainder taken from reference TRBV15 and TRBJ2-3, is DAMVIQNPRYQVTQFGKPVTLSCSQTLNHNVMYWYQQKSSQAPKLLFHYYDKDFNNEADTPDNFQSRRPNTSFCFLDIRSPGLGDTAMYLCATSRDGAGAVTDTQYFGPGTRLTVL.

This clonotype was counted many times. CDR3 sequence: CASSLRAGGTEAFF. CDR3 DNA sequence: TGTGCCAGCAGTTTAAGGGCAGGGGGCACTGAAGCTTTCTTT. The V gene is TRBV6-5, the J gene TRBJ1-1; 7 bases match TRBD1. Germline values: CDR1 MNHEY, CDR2 SVGAGI. The CDR3 is 14 residues long. V dropped 4 bases and J dropped 4; count of bases not matched to a gene: 6.

There are many counts of this clonotype. Written as DNA, the CDR3 is TGTGCCAGCAGCGTTGAGGGGGTTATGCGTAATTCACCCCTCCACTTT. This sequence encodes CASSVEGVMRNSPLHF. The V gene is TRBV11-2, the J gene TRBJ1-6; the D gene is possibly TRBD1 (6 bases). CDR3 length: 16 amino acids. From germline, CDR1 is SGHAT and CDR2 FQNNGV. V lost 5 bases and J lost 6, with 17 bases in between.

This clonotype was detected ten times or more. This chain links TRBV5-1 with TRBJ1-1; D possibly corresponds to TRBD1 (5 bases). Per the germline V gene, CDR1 is SGHRS and CDR2 is YFSETQ. Trimming shortened V by 0 bases and J by 1 base, and 7 bases separated the two germline ends. The CDR3 totals 14 residues. CDR3 DNA sequence: TGCGCCAGCAGCTTGGCCGGGGCGAACACTGAAGCTTTCTTT. Translating it yields CASSLAGANTEAFF.

This clonotype was counted many times. The chain is built from TRBV20-1 and TRBJ2-4; D call uncertain. Deletions cut 3 bases from V and 3 bases from J, with 9 bases between. The germline gives CDR1 DFQATT, CDR2 SNEGSKA (reference sequence). This CDR3 comprises 13 residues. CDR3 in DNA: TGCAGTGCTAGTCCCCCGGTCAAAAACATTCAGTACTTC. Protein product: CSASPPVKNIQYF.

In its sample, this clonotype was seen many times. The chain has TRBV5-1 and TRBJ2-3; no clear D. V gave up 0 bases and J gave up 6 bases, with 8 bases separating them. The CDR3 has 13 amino acids. Germline CDR1 is SGHRS and CDR2 is YFSETQ. The CDR3 loop is CASSLDGPDTQYF. The CDR3 DNA sequence: TGCGCCAGCAGCTTGGACGGACCCGATACGCAGTATTTT.

This clonotype was counted ten times or more. The rearrangement uses TRBV20-1 and TRBJ1-1; D possibly corresponds to TRBD1 (6 bases). Germline CDR1 reads DFQATT; CDR2 reads SNEGSKA (reference sequence). Trimming left V 3 bases short and J 0 bases short, with 11 bases between. This CDR3 is built from 14 residues. Here the CDR3 reads CSARDSRLNTEAFF. DNA for the CDR3: TGCAGTGCTAGGGACAGTCGGCTGAACACTGAAGCTTTCTTT.

The table lists this clonotype with many counts. The chain couples TRBV2 to TRBJ2-4, with D possibly matching TRBD2 (5 bases). V was clipped by 4 bases and J by 7 bases, with 14 bases between them. Germline loops: CDR1 SNHLY, CDR2 FYNNEI. This CDR3 region has 14 residues. For the CDR3, the DNA is TGTGCCAGCAGTGGGGGAGACGGGGAGAACATTCAGTACTTC. The encoded protein is CASSGGDGENIQYF.

Many counts were recorded for this clonotype. The chain has TRBV27 and TRBJ2-1; 9 bases agree with TRBD2. The CDR3 totals 16 residues. V shed 6 bases and J 7 bases; nucleotides not matched to a gene: 13. Germline V gene lookup returns CDR1 MNHEY and CDR2 SMNVEV (reference sequence). In DNA form, the CDR3 reads TGTGCCAGCAGCCTCATATTAGCGGGAGTGAGGAATGAGCAGTTCTTC. Protein: CASSLILAGVRNEQFF.

In its sample, this clonotype was seen many times. V is TRBV9 and J is TRBJ2-5, with D perhaps matching TRBD2 (5 bases). The CDR3 runs to 13 residues. From germline, CDR1 is SGDLS and CDR2 YYNGEE. Trimming pared 4 bases from V and 2 bases from J, leaving 9 bases between. The CDR3: CASSKSGQETQYF. The CDR3 coding sequence is TGTGCCAGCAGCAAGAGCGGACAAGAGACCCAGTACTTC.

This clonotype came up many times. The chain recombines TRBV3-1 with TRBJ2-2; D may be TRBD1 (6 bases). V dropped 1 base and J dropped 9 bases, with 12 bases sitting between them. There are 14 residues in the CDR3. Germline V gene sequence: CDR1 LGHDT, CDR2 YNNKEL (reference sequence). The CDR3 protein is CASSQGQGFRELFF. The CDR3 DNA reads TGTGCCAGCAGCCAAGGTCAGGGGTTCAGGGAGCTGTTTTTT.

Ten or more counts support this clonotype. V usage is TRBV5-4 and J usage is TRBJ2-1; D may correspond to TRBD1 or TRBD2 (6 bases each). In germline, CDR1 is SGHNT, CDR2 YYREEE (reference sequence). CDR3 length: 12 amino acids. V gave up 4 bases and J gave up 7 bases, with 9 bases separating them. CDR3 nucleotide sequence: TGTGCCAGCAGCAGGGGGAGGAATGAGCAGTTCTTC. This sequence encodes CASSRGRNEQFF.

This clonotype was detected ten times or more. The V and J genes are TRBV9 and TRBJ1-5; 12 bases align to TRBD1. This CDR3 is built from 16 residues. The V segment lost 3 bases and the J segment 3 bases; nucleotides outside the gene matches: 4. Per the germline V gene, CDR1 is SGDLS and CDR2 is YYNGEE. CDR3 loop: CASSAGTGGHNQPQHF. The CDR3 DNA follows: TGTGCCAGCAGCGCAGGGACAGGGGGCCACAATCAGCCCCAGCATTTT. Combining the CDR3 with reference TRBV9 and TRBJ1-5 gives the whole variable domain DSGVTQTPKHLITATGQRVTLRCSPRSGDLSVYWYQQSLDQGLQFLIQYYNGEERAKGNILERFSAQQFPDLHSELNLSSLELGDSALYFCASSAGTGGHNQPQHFGDGTRLSIL.